Presented here are 9 T cell receptor beta chains from one specimen sequenced in a study of blood T cell repertoires in COVID-19. The assay was immunoSEQ multiplex PCR, and TCRdb's table has in-frame clones only and misses some. The sample contains over 60,000 clones, around 91% of which appear only once. Sequencing used peripheral blood. These receptors all come from a man aged 45-65 years with COVID-19, enrolled during active disease.

The chain couples TRBV7-9 to TRBJ1-6; no reliable D call. V dropped 6 bases and J dropped 5 bases, with 5 bases sitting between them. The CDR3 sequence is 12 residues long. The germline gives CDR1 SEHNR, CDR2 FQNEAQ (reference sequence). The CDR3 nucleotides are TGTGCCAGCAGTCTAAATAATTCACCCCTCCACTTT. Translating gives CASSLNNSPLHF.

This clone has only one observation. The chain has TRBV5-1 and TRBJ2-3; possibly TRBD1 for D (6 bases). Germline V gives CDR1 SGHRS, CDR2 YFSETQ. The CDR3 runs 15 residues. V dropped 0 bases and J dropped 6 bases, with 14 bases sitting between them. CDR3 DNA: TGCGCCAGCAGCTTGGCGGGCAGGGGTAGCGATACGCAGTATTTT. Residues: CASSLAGRGSDTQYF.

V is TRBV20-1 and J is TRBJ2-1, with TRBD2 matching 12 bases. Per the germline V gene, CDR1 is DFQATT and CDR2 is SNEGSKA (reference sequence). With V trimmed by 3 bases and J by 4 bases, 13 bases remained unmatched. This CDR3 is built from 18 residues. CDR3 coding DNA: TGCAGTGCTAGTTCGACTAGCGGGAGCCCAATTGGATACAATGAGCAGTTCTTC. It translates to CSASSTSGSPIGYNEQFF.

The chain carries TRBV4-1 and TRBJ1-6; weak D call: TRBD1 (6 bases). The CDR3 extends over 16 amino acids. Trimming removed 1 base from V and 6 bases from J, with 13 bases in between. Per germline, CDR1 MGHRA and CDR2 YSYEKL. CDR3 region: CASSQAFLGGNSPLHF. The CDR3, as DNA: TGCGCCAGCAGCCAAGCTTTTTTAGGGGGTAATTCACCCCTCCACTTT.

V gene TRBV11-2 combines with J gene TRBJ1-2; D gene unclear. The germline V and J ends were trimmed by 1 base and 3 bases, with 9 bases remaining between them. Germline CDR1 reads SGHAT; CDR2 reads FQNNGV. The CDR3 contains 14 residues. The CDR3 DNA is TGTGCCAGCAGCTTAGTCGCGGGTGACTATGGCTACACCTTC. Translated: CASSLVAGDYGYTF.

This chain joins TRBV2 and TRBJ2-7; TRBD1 matches at 10 bases. The CDR3 length is 13 residues. Trimming removed 6 bases from V and 6 bases from J; junction bases left unmatched: 5. Germline lookup yields CDR1 SNHLY and CDR2 FYNNEI. The CDR3 loop reads CASSRDRGSEQYF. As DNA, the CDR3 is TGTGCCAGCAGCCGGGACAGGGGATCCGAGCAGTACTTC.

V gene TRBV6-6 combines with J gene TRBJ1-5, with 9 bases aligning to TRBD1. The J segment lost 0 bases and the V segment lost 11 bases, leaving 8 bases of the junction unmatched. The CDR3 is 15 residues long. Germline CDR1 is MNHNY and CDR2 is SVGAGI (reference sequence). The CDR3 DNA follows: TGTGCCGCGGGGGACAGGGAATATAGCAATCAGCCCCAGCATTTT. As protein: CAAGDREYSNQPQHF.

This chain joins TRBV19 and TRBJ2-2, with 8 bases aligning to TRBD2. The V gene end was trimmed by 0 bases and the J gene end by 3 bases; junction bases not matched to a gene: 9. The CDR3 contains 18 residues. From germline, CDR1 is LNHDA and CDR2 SQIVND (reference sequence). The chain's CDR3 is CASSIDLGASGYTGELFF. DNA for the CDR3: TGTGCCAGTAGTATAGATCTGGGAGCTAGCGGGTACACCGGGGAGCTGTTTTTT.

The sample holds one count of this clone. J is TRBJ2-3 and V is TRBV3-1 (or the pseudogene TRBV3-2); no clear D. V was trimmed by 0 bases and J by 4 bases, leaving 8 bases between them. This CDR3 spans 14 amino acids. CDR1 and CDR2 (germline): LGHDT, YNNKEL (reference sequence). CDR3 in DNA: TGTGCCAGCAGCCAAGAAGCCCACTCAGATACGCAGTATTTT. Translation gives CASSQEAHSDTQYF.